These 22 T cell receptor beta chains were sequenced from one sample in a study of response to subunit inactivated influenza vaccine. TCRdb ran MiXCR on the RT-PCR reads and lists one entry per CDR3 protein. This sample has just under 550,000 distinct CDR3 sequences, with around a quarter found just once. These data were also reused for a study on T cells expressing NK-cell markers. That report notes: UMIs accompanied the 5'RACE template switching by which TCR beta cDNA was made.

The source material was CD4+ T cells sorted from PBMCs, sampled 11 to 12 days after vaccination. The source of these receptors is a middle-aged man who received an inactivated influenza vaccine.

This chain links TRBV9 with TRBJ2-2, with unresolved D. Per germline, CDR1 SGDLS and CDR2 YYNGEE. The CDR3 is made up of 16 amino acids. The germline V and J ends were trimmed by 0 bases and 0 bases, with 9 bases remaining between them. The DNA for the CDR3 is TGTGCCAGCAGCGTAGTAGGGAACGCGAACACCGGGGAGCTGTTTTTT. Amino acids: CASSVVGNANTGELFF.

This chain links TRBV6-5 with TRBJ2-3; 7 bases are shared with TRBD2. The V and J ends lost 0 bases and 6 bases, in that order; junction bases with no gene match: 3. Germline-derived CDR1 and CDR2 are MNHEY and SVGAGI. This CDR3 has 14 amino acids. The DNA of the CDR3 is TGTGCCAGCAGTTACTCCCTCGGGGGGGATACGCAGTATTTT. This encodes CASSYSLGGDTQYF.

This clonotype has more than one count but fewer than ten. The chain carries TRBV28 and TRBJ1-6; 7 nucleotides agree with TRBD1. The CDR3 totals 19 residues. With V trimmed by 4 bases and J by 0 bases, 12 bases remained unmatched. Germline-derived CDR1 and CDR2 are MDHEN and SYDVKM. For the CDR3, the DNA is TGTGCCAGCAGTTCCTCCCTTGGGCAGGGGGACTCCTATAATTCACCCCTCCACTTT. Amino acid sequence: CASSSSLGQGDSYNSPLHF.

The chain joins TRBV20-1 to TRBJ1-5; D is unclear. This CDR3 contains 14 residues. The germline gives CDR1 DFQATT, CDR2 SNEGSKA (reference sequence). The ends were cut back, 1 base at V and 2 bases at J, with 9 bases in the middle. Here the CDR3 DNA reads TGCAGTGCTAGAGCCCCAACAGGCAATCAGCCCCAGCATTTT. Translating gives CSARAPTGNQPQHF.

The V and J genes are TRBV28 and TRBJ2-4, with D uncertain. V was pared by 9 bases and J by 5 bases, with 32 bases between. Germline CDR1 reads MDHEN; CDR2 reads SYDVKM. The CDR3 totals 19 residues. Written as DNA, the CDR3 is TGTGCCAGTTCAGCTCCCTACCCTCCCAAACCCAGATCGGAAAACATTCAGTACTTC. Amino acids: CASSAPYPPKPRSENIQYF.

Turning to this clonotype: The germline gene is not matched at one end of the junction; a read error may be the cause. This sequence joins TRBV2 and TRBJ2-3; the D is unclear. This CDR3 contains 14 residues. Germline values: CDR1 SNHLY, CDR2 FYNNEI. Here the CDR3 DNA reads TGTGCCAGCAGTGTCCCCCCATTCACAGACACGCAGTATTTT. Translated, it gives CASSVPPFTDTQYF.

This clonotype was picked up many times. V gene TRBV12-3 or TRBV12-4 combines with J gene TRBJ2-2; 9 bases are a match to TRBD1. This CDR3 has 14 residues. Trimming removed 6 bases from V and 6 bases from J; junction bases left unmatched: 5. Here the CDR3 reads CASRENRGPGELFF. Written as DNA, the CDR3 is TGTGCCAGCAGAGAAAACAGGGGGCCCGGGGAGCTGTTTTTT.

This clonotype was found a few times. This chain joins TRBV6-2 or TRBV6-3 and TRBJ1-4, with D hard to call. CDR3 length equals 15 residues. Germline values: CDR1 MNHEY, CDR2 SVGEGT. Trimming took off 2 bases at V and 0 bases at J, with 7 bases between the two ends. The CDR3 reads CASSYAGATNEKLFF. The DNA for the CDR3 is TGTGCCAGCAGTTACGCGGGTGCAACTAATGAAAAACTGTTTTTT.

This clonotype was counted many times. In DNA form, the CDR3 reads TGCGCCAGCAGCCACGGGGGACAGGGAGGGGAGACCCAGTACTTC. Encoded protein: CASSHGGQGGETQYF. V is TRBV4-1 and J is TRBJ2-5; 9 nucleotides line up with TRBD1. Germline CDR1 and CDR2: MGHRA and YSYEKL. The trim removed 3 bases at V and 5 bases at J, leaving 7 bases unmatched. The CDR3 sequence is 15 residues long.

This clonotype was detected only a few times. The chain combines TRBV28 with TRBJ2-5; 11 bases match TRBD2. V was pared by 6 bases and J by 2 bases, with 14 bases of the junction left unmatched. Looked up from germline, CDR1 is MDHEN and CDR2 is SYDVKM. The CDR3 sequence is 18 residues long. CDR3 nucleotide sequence: TGTGCCAGCAGCCGGCTGGGCCCTAGCGGGAGGAAACAAGAGACCCAGTACTTC. As protein: CASSRLGPSGRKQETQYF.

V usage is TRBV9 and J usage is TRBJ2-3, with D perhaps TRBD1 or TRBD2 (6 bases each). Trimming shortened V by 4 bases and J by 1 base, and 16 bases separated the two germline ends. CDR1 and CDR2 from the germline V gene are SGDLS and YYNGEE. CDR3 size: 16 residues. The CDR3 nucleotides are TGTGCCAGCAGCTCCGGGCTGGGGGGCGGCACAGATACGCAGTATTTT. Amino acid sequence: CASSSGLGGGTDTQYF.

This clonotype was observed a handful of times. The rearrangement joins TRBV5-6 to TRBJ2-2, with D possibly TRBD1 on 5 matching bases. Germline CDR1 is SGHDT and CDR2 is YYEEEE. The germline V and J ends were trimmed by 0 bases and 1 base, with 7 bases remaining between them. This CDR3 spans 15 amino acids. For the CDR3, the DNA is TGTGCCAGCAGCTTGGGGGGCCGGAACACCGGGGAGCTGTTTTTT. It codes for CASSLGGRNTGELFF.

The chain carries TRBV20-1 and TRBJ2-4; possibly TRBD2 for D (5 bases). This CDR3 comprises 14 residues. Per the germline V gene, CDR1 is DFQATT and CDR2 is SNEGSKA (reference sequence). Trimming pared 5 bases from V and 3 bases from J, leaving 14 bases between. The DNA for the CDR3 is TGCAGTGCTTCCTCCAATGAGGGCAAAAACATTCAGTACTTC. Translation: CSASSNEGKNIQYF.

This rearrangement joins TRBV18 to TRBJ1-1, with no clear D. CDR1 and CDR2 (germline): KGHSH, LQKENI. The CDR3 sequence is 16 residues long. Trimming stripped 3 bases from V and 2 bases from J, with 16 bases between. In DNA, the CDR3 is TGTGCCAGCTCACCCCGGGCAGGCCCTATCAACACTGAAGCTTTCTTT. Amino acids: CASSPRAGPINTEAFF. The full variable domain, its missing parts supplied by reference TRBV18 and TRBJ1-1, is NAGVMQNPRHLVRRRGQEARLRCSPMKGHSHVYWYRQLPEEGLKFMVYLQKENIIDESGMPKERFSAEFPKEGPSILRIQQVVRGDSAAYFCASSPRAGPINTEAFFGQGTRLTVV.

This clonotype has only a few counts. This sequence joins TRBV18 and TRBJ2-6, with D perhaps TRBD1 (5 bases). The V and J ends lost 3 bases and 0 bases respectively, with 15 bases between them. Germline V gene data show CDR1 as KGHSH and CDR2 as LQKENI. This CDR3 spans 18 amino acids. CDR3 bases: TGTGCCAGCTCACCCACGACAGTGAAGAACTCTGGGGCCAACGTCCTGACTTTC. Amino acids: CASSPTTVKNSGANVLTF. Based on the CDR3 plus reference TRBV18 and TRBJ2-6, the full variable domain is NAGVMQNPRHLVRRRGQEARLRCSPMKGHSHVYWYRQLPEEGLKFMVYLQKENIIDESGMPKERFSAEFPKEGPSILRIQQVVRGDSAAYFCASSPTTVKNSGANVLTFGAGSRLTVL.

This rearrangement joins TRBV7-2 to TRBJ2-5; tentative D call: TRBD1 (6 bases). The CDR3 has 14 amino acids. Trimming stripped 5 bases from V and 4 bases from J, with 14 bases between. Germline V CDR1 and CDR2: SGHTA, FQGNSA. The CDR3 loop reads CASSRDRWRETQYF. CDR3 sequence (DNA): TGTGCCAGCAGCCGCGACAGGTGGAGAGAGACCCAGTACTTC.

This clonotype was seen many times. This sequence joins TRBV24-1 and TRBJ2-3; 8 positions agree with TRBD1. The junction had 10 bases not matched to a gene; V was cut back by 9 bases and J by 6 bases. The germline CDR1 and CDR2 sequences are KGHDR and SFDVKD. This CDR3 has 14 amino acids. DNA for the CDR3: TGTGCCACCGGGAGGACAGGGTTGGCCGATACGCAGTATTTT. This codes for CATGRTGLADTQYF.

This clonotype was picked up a small number of times. The chain is built from TRBV7-2 and TRBJ2-2; D unresolved. CDR3 length: 14 amino acids. V was shortened by 5 bases and J by 7 bases, with 14 bases between the two germline ends. Germline V gives CDR1 SGHTA, CDR2 FQGNSA. The CDR3 bases are TGTGCCAGCAGCCCCCCCCGGTTTTTCGGGGAGCTGTTTTTT. This encodes CASSPPRFFGELFF.

The J gene is TRBJ1-2, the V gene TRBV14; no clear D gene. Germline CDR1 SGHDN, CDR2 FVKESK. The CDR3 is made up of 15 amino acids. Trimming left V 0 bases short and J 8 bases short, with 16 bases between. CDR3 loop: CASSQDLYNFSGYTF. The CDR3 bases are TGTGCCAGCAGCCAAGATCTTTATAACTTCAGCGGCTACACCTTC.

The J gene is TRBJ1-1, the V gene TRBV20-1; TRBD1 might be the D (5 bases). The CDR3 consists of 16 residues. Germline V gives CDR1 DFQATT, CDR2 SNEGSKA (reference sequence). V lost 1 base and J 1 base, leaving 16 bases between the germline ends. The CDR3 loop is CSARVAAGWRNTEAFF. The CDR3 bases are TGCAGTGCTAGAGTGGCGGCAGGGTGGAGGAACACTGAAGCTTTCTTT.

This chain uses TRBV20-1 with TRBJ2-3, with 8 bases that match TRBD1. V dropped 2 bases and J dropped 5; count of bases not matched to a gene: 6. The length of the CDR3 is 14 residues. CDR1 and CDR2 from the germline V gene are DFQATT and SNEGSKA (reference sequence). Written as DNA, the CDR3 is TGCAGTGCTAGAAGGGTCAGGGGGCAAGATACGCAGTATTTT. It encodes CSARRVRGQDTQYF.

The chain is built from TRBV6-1 and TRBJ2-1; 10 bases are a match to TRBD2. After removal of 5 bases from V and 9 bases from J, the junction contained 10 bases not matched to a gene. Germline V gene lookup returns CDR1 MNHNS and CDR2 SASEGT. The length of the CDR3 is 15 residues. The CDR3 DNA sequence: TGTGCCAGCAGTCCAGCGGGGGGGCGGCTTAGTGAGCAGTTCTTC. Translated: CASSPAGGRLSEQFF.